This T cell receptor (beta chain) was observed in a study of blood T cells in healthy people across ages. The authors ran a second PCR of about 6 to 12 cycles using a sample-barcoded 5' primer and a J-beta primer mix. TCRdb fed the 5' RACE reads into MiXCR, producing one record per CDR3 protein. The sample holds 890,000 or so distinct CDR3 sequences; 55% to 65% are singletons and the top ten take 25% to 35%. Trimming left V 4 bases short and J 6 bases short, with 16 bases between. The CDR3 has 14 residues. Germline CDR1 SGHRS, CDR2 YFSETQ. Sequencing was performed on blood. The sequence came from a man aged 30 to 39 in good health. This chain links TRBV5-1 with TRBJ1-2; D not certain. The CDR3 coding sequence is TGCGCCAGCAGCCTAAGTCACGGGATCGATGGCTACACCTTC. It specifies CASSLSHGIDGYTF.